This is a list of T cell receptor delta chains from one sample in a study of Vδ1+ human thymocytes. TCRdb reapplied CATT to the multiplex PCR reads. Here the sample spans about 25,000 delta-chain clones, more than 6% being singletons. Sequenced sample: Vdelta1+ gamma-delta thymocytes from the thymus. These receptors all come from a girl less than two years old who had congenital heart surgery. Each CDR3 is given with its conserved first and last residue. Fields, in order: clone size, J gene, D gene, V gene, CDR3 DNA, CDR3 protein. A D gene is named only where the DNA matches it firmly. Not every row has a clone size; where given, it reads once, few, many or a size class.

clone size: -; J gene: TRDJ1; D gene: TRDD3; V gene: TRDV1; CDR3 DNA: TGTGCTCTTGGGGAACTGGGTCGTCTTCCCGACTGTAGTACTGGGGGATACTGCCCGCCCATCGATAAACTCATCTTT; CDR3 protein: CALGELGRLPDCSTGGYCPPIDKLIF
clone size: -; J gene: TRDJ1; D gene: -; V gene: TRDV1; CDR3 DNA: TGTGCTCTTGGGAAGAAAGGGAGGGGACCGTACACCGATAAACTCATCTTT; CDR3 protein: CALGKKGRGPYTDKLIF
clone size: few; J gene: TRDJ1; D gene: -; V gene: TRDV1; CDR3 DNA: TGTGCTCTTGGGGACCAAAAGACCCCGGCCGATAAACTCATCTTT; CDR3 protein: CALGDQKTPADKLIF
clone size: -; J gene: TRDJ1; D gene: TRDD3; V gene: TRDV1; CDR3 DNA: TGTGCTCTTGGGGGGGACGGCGCCCATGTCTACACCGACTGGGGGATACGCAGCAAGGGAACCGATAAACTCATCTTT; CDR3 protein: CALGGDGAHVYTDWGIRSKGTDKLIF
clone size: -; J gene: TRDJ1; D gene: TRDD3; V gene: TRDV1; CDR3 DNA: TGTGCTCTTGGGGTAACACCGGGGGTCTCTGGGGGCCGCCCCGACACCGATAAACTCATCTTT; CDR3 protein: CALGVTPGVSGGRPDTDKLIF
clone size: few; J gene: TRDJ1; D gene: TRDD3; V gene: TRDV1; CDR3 DNA: TGTGCTCTTGGGGAGCTGAGTGCCTCTTCCCATCGGGGATACCACACCAATAAACTCATCTTT; CDR3 protein: CALGELSASSHRGYHTNKLIF
clone size: few; J gene: TRDJ1; D gene: -; V gene: TRDV1; CDR3 DNA: TGTGCTCTTGGGGACAATACGCGCCCACATAGTCACACGCACCACACCGATAAACTCATCTTT; CDR3 protein: CALGDNTRPHSHTHHTDKLIF
clone size: few; J gene: TRDJ1; D gene: TRDD3; V gene: TRDV1; CDR3 DNA: TGTGCTCTTGGGGAGTATTACTACTGGGGGATAAGTAGCATCGATAAACTCATCTTT; CDR3 protein: CALGEYYYWGISSIDKLIF
clone size: few; J gene: TRDJ1; D gene: TRDD3; V gene: TRDV1; CDR3 DNA: TGTGCTCTTGGGGAACCGGGACTTCCTCTTTACTGGGGGATGAGATCGGGTAAACTCATCTTT; CDR3 protein: CALGEPGLPLYWGMRSGKLIF
clone size: few; J gene: TRDJ1; D gene: -; V gene: TRDV1; CDR3 DNA: TGTGCTCTTGGGGAATCGGCCCCAAATACCTGGCTTTACACCGATAAACTCATCTTT; CDR3 protein: CALGESAPNTWLYTDKLIF
clone size: few; J gene: TRDJ1; D gene: TRDD3; V gene: TRDV1; CDR3 DNA: TGTGCTCTTGGGGTCCCCTTCTCCCTGGGGGATACGACGATCCGGTACACCGATAAACTCATCTTT; CDR3 protein: CALGVPFSLGDTTIRYTDKLIF
clone size: few; J gene: TRDJ1; D gene: TRDD3; V gene: TRDV1; CDR3 DNA: TGTGCTCTTGGGGAAGGGTTGTACTGGGGGATTCCCTTCACCGATAAACTCATCTTT; CDR3 protein: CALGEGLYWGIPFTDKLIF
clone size: -; J gene: TRDJ1; D gene: -; V gene: TRDV1; CDR3 DNA: TGTGCTCTTGGGGAACTAACGGCTCGCTTTAAACTCATCTTT; CDR3 protein: CALGELTARFKLIF